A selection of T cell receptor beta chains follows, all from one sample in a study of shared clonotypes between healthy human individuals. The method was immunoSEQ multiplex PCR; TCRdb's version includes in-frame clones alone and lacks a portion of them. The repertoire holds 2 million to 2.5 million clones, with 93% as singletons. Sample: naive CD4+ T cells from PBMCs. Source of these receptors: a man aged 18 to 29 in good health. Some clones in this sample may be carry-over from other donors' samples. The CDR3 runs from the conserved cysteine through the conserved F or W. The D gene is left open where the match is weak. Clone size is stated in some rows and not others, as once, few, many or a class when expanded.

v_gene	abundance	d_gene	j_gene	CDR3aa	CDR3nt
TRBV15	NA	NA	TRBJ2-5	CATSRYSEGETQYF	TGTGCCACCAGCAGGTATAGTGAGGGAGAGACCCAGTACTTC
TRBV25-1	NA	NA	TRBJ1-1	CASSGRGNTEAFF	TGTGCCAGCAGTGGCAGGGGGAACACTGAAGCTTTCTTT
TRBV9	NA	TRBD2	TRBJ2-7	CASSVGRGTSGSYEQYF	TGTGCCAGCAGCGTAGGTAGGGGGACTAGCGGGAGTTACGAGCAGTACTTC
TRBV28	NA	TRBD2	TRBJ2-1	CASSLRTSAYNEQFF	TGTGCCAGCAGTTTAAGGACTAGCGCTTACAATGAGCAGTTCTTC
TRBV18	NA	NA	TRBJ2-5	CASSPVGHQETQYF	TGTGCCAGCTCACCAGTTGGACACCAAGAGACCCAGTACTTC
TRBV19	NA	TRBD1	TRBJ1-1	CASSKPGQRLPEAFF	TGTGCCAGTAGTAAGCCGGGACAGAGGCTCCCTGAAGCTTTCTTT
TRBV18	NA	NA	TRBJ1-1	CASSPPAPRVSAEAFF	TGTGCCAGCTCACCACCTGCCCCCCGGGTGAGCGCTGAAGCTTTCTTT
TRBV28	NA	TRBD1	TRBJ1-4	CASRDSTNEKLFF	TGTGCCAGCCGGGACAGTACTAATGAAAAACTGTTTTTT
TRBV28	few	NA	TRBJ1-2	CASINRVSGGYTF	TGTGCCAGCATTAACAGGGTCTCTGGTGGCTACACCTTC
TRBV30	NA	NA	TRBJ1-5	CAWSVGGRTNQPQHF	TGTGCCTGGAGTGTCGGGGGCCGGACCAATCAGCCCCAGCATTTT
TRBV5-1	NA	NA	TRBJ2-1	CASSALPDGDEQFF	TGCGCCAGCAGCGCGCTTCCCGACGGGGATGAGCAGTTCTTC
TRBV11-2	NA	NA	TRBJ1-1	CASARGGGRTEAFF	TGTGCCAGTGCCAGAGGCGGGGGGAGAACTGAAGCTTTCTTT
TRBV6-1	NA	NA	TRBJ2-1	CASSEPTLGQFF	TGTGCCAGCAGTGAGCCAACTCTCGGGCAGTTCTTC
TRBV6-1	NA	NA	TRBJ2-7	CASTIGRAIYEQYF	TGTGCCAGCACCATAGGTCGAGCGATCTACGAGCAGTACTTC
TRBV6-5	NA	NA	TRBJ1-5	CASSYSSWDQPQHF	TGTGCCAGCAGTTACTCCAGTTGGGATCAGCCCCAGCATTTT
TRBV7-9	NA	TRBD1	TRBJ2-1	CASSLKGQGAPYNEQFF	TGTGCCAGCAGCTTAAAGGGACAGGGGGCTCCCTACAATGAGCAGTTCTTC
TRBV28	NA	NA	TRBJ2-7	CATNSLFMTLTYEQYF	TGTGCCACCAATTCCCTATTCATGACCCTCACCTACGAGCAGTACTTC
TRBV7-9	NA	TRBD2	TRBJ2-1	CASSSGRARGYNEQFF	TGTGCCAGCAGCTCCGGGAGGGCCAGGGGATACAATGAGCAGTTCTTC
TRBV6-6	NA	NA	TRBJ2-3	CASSYDGSTDTQYF	TGTGCCAGCAGTTATGACGGGAGCACAGATACGCAGTATTTT
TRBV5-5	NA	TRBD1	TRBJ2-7	CASSSTGGYEQYF	TGTGCCAGCAGCTCAACAGGGGGCTACGAGCAGTACTTC
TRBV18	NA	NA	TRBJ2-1	CASRPGGASSYNEQFF	TGTGCCAGCCGACCAGGCGGGGCGAGCTCCTACAATGAGCAGTTCTTC
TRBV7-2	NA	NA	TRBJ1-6	CASSLGAGPSPLHF	TGTGCCAGCAGCTTAGGGGCAGGGCCTTCACCCCTCCACTTT
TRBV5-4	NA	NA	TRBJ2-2	CASSLAFPAGELFF	TGTGCCAGCAGCTTGGCCTTTCCCGCCGGGGAGCTGTTTTTT
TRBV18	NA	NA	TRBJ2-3	CASSPDGGSTDTQYF	TGTGCCAGCTCACCGGACGGGGGATCCACAGATACGCAGTATTTT
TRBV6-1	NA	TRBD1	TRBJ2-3	CASSDSLTGTTDTQYF	TGTGCCAGCAGTGATAGTTTGACAGGGACCACAGATACGCAGTATTTT
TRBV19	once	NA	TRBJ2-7	CASSLRDGETYEQYF	TGTGCCAGTAGTCTCCGGGACGGGGAGACCTACGAGCAGTACTTC
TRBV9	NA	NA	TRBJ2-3	CASSLTDTQYF	TGTGCCAGCAGTCTCACAGATACGCAGTATTTT
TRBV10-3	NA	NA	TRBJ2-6	CAISDSGGNSGANVLTF	TGTGCCATCAGTGACAGTGGGGGGAACTCTGGGGCCAACGTCCTGACTTTC
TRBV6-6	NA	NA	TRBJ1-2	CASSPRLGASYGYTF	TGTGCCAGCAGCCCGAGACTAGGGGCGTCCTATGGCTACACCTTC
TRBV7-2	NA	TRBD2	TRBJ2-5	CASSPLFARLAGLQETQYF	TGTGCCAGCAGCCCCCTCTTTGCGAGACTAGCGGGATTACAAGAGACCCAGTACTTC
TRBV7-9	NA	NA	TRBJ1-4	CAAQEYEKLFF	TGTGCCGCACAGGAGTATGAAAAACTGTTTTTT
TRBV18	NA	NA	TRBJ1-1	CASSQGRGRPATEAFF	TGTGCCAGCTCACAGGGCCGGGGACGCCCGGCCACTGAAGCTTTCTTT
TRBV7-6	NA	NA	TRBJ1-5	CASSLGPGSGNQPQHF	TGTGCCAGCAGCTTAGGGCCGGGGAGTGGCAATCAGCCCCAGCATTTT
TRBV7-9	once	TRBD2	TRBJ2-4	CASSRGGDWFGDIQYF	TGTGCCAGCAGCCGGGGAGGGGATTGGTTCGGAGACATTCAGTACTTC
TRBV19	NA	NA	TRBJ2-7	CASSPMRASYEQYF	TGTGCCAGTAGCCCCATGAGGGCCTCGTACGAGCAGTACTTC
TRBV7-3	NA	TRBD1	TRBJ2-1	CASSLPGTDEQFF	TGTGCCAGCAGCCTCCCCGGGACAGATGAGCAGTTCTTC
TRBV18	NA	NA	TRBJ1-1	CASSPIHNTEAFF	TGTGCCAGCTCACCGATCCACAACACTGAAGCTTTCTTT
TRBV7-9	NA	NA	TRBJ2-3	CASSLKFRGLRGDTDTQYF	TGTGCCAGCAGCTTAAAGTTTCGCGGACTTCGTGGCGACACAGATACGCAGTATTTT
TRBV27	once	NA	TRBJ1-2	CASSFRAGYGYTF	TGTGCCAGCAGTTTCCGGGCAGGCTATGGCTACACCTTC
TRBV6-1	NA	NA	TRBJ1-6	CASSESGNSPLHF	TGTGCCAGCAGTGAGAGCGGGAATTCACCCCTCCACTTT
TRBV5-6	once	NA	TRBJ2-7	CASSLQGELYEQYF	TGTGCCAGCAGCTTGCAAGGGGAACTTTACGAGCAGTACTTC
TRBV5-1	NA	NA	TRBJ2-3	CASSRNHRTDTQYF	TGCGCCAGCAGCCGAAACCACCGCACAGATACGCAGTATTTT
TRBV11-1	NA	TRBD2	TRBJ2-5	CASSRGLEETQYF	TGTGCCAGCAGCCGGGGACTAGAAGAGACCCAGTACTTC
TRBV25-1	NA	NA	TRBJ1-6	CASSHLSSYNSPLHF	TGTGCCAGCAGCCACCTAAGCTCCTATAATTCACCCCTCCACTTT
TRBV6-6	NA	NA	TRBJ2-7	CASSLQGYEQYF	TGTGCCAGCAGTTTACAGGGCTACGAGCAGTACTTC
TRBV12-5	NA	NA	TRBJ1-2	CASAGGDGYTF	TGTGCTAGTGCCGGTGGAGATGGCTACACCTTC
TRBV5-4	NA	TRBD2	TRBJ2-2	CASRASGRPNTGELFF	TGTGCCAGCAGGGCTAGCGGGAGGCCCAACACCGGGGAGCTGTTTTTT